This T cell receptor beta chain was documented in a study of CD8 T cells in ankylosing spondylitis. Whole-study findings and limits: Within ankylosing spondylitis blood, a TCR beta motif made up of under 10 highly homologous variants appeared to be characteristic. Disease-linked clones reportedly showed significant enrichment in matched ankylosing spondylitis synovial fluid. CD8+ disease-linked clones were present at relatively low frequencies in blood.

Quantitative molecular-barcoded 5'-RACE generated the TCR beta libraries. Using its own MiXCR run on the 5' RACE reads, TCRdb lists one record per CDR3 protein. This sample has 350,000 to 550,000 distinct CDR3 sequences, with roughly 27% found just once. There are 12 residues in the CDR3. V lost 4 bases and J lost 6, with 7 bases in between. Germline CDR1 SGHDN, CDR2 FVKESK. This clonotype has more than one count but fewer than ten. Its antigen is unknown. The chain couples TRBV14 to TRBJ2-1, with D unresolved. The material sequenced was blood, either unsorted or a sorted T cell fraction (not recorded which). This TCR derives from a male donor with ankylosing spondylitis. In DNA, the CDR3 is TGTGCCAGCAGCCTAAATCGCAATGAGCAGTTCTTC. Translating gives CASSLNRNEQFF.